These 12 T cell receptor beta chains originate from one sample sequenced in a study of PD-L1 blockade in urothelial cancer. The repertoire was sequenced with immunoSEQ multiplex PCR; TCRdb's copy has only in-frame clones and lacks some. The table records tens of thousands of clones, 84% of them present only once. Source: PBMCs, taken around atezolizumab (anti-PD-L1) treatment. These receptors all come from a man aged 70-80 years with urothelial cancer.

Written as DNA, the CDR3 is TGTGCCAGCAGTGAAATCGCCCCAAACAGGGGCACGTCCTACGAGCAGTACTTC. It yields the protein CASSEIAPNRGTSYEQYF. This chain uses TRBV6-1 with TRBJ2-7, with 7 bases lining up with TRBD1. V lost 2 bases to trimming and J lost 1 base; unmatched junction nucleotides: 14. In germline, CDR1 is MNHNS, CDR2 SASEGT. This CDR3 spans 18 amino acids.

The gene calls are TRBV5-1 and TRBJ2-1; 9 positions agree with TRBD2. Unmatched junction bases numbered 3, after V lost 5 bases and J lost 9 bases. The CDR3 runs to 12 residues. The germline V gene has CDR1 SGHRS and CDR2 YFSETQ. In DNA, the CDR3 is TGCGCCAGCAGTTTAGCGGGAGTTGAGCAGTTCTTC. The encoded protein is CASSLAGVEQFF. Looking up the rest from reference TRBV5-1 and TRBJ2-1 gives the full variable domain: KAGVTQTPRYLIKTRGQQVTLSCSPISGHRSVSWYQQTPGQGLQFLFEYFSETQRNKGNFPGRFSGRQFSNSRSEMNVSTLELGDSALYLCASSLAGVEQFFGPGTRLTVL.

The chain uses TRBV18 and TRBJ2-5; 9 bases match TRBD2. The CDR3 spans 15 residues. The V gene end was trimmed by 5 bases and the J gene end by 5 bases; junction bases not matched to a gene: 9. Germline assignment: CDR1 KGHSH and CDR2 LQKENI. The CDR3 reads CASSSSGSEMETQYF. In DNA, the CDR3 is TGTGCCAGCTCAAGTAGCGGGAGCGAGATGGAGACCCAGTACTTC.

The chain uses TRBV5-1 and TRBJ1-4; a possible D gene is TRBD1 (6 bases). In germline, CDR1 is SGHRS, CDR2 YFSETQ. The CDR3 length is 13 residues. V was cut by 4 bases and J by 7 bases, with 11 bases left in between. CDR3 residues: CASSGGGGEKLFF. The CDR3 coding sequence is TGCGCCAGCAGCGGGGGAGGGGGTGAAAAACTGTTTTTT. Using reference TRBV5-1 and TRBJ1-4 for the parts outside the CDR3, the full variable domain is KAGVTQTPRYLIKTRGQQVTLSCSPISGHRSVSWYQQTPGQGLQFLFEYFSETQRNKGNFPGRFSGRQFSNSRSEMNVSTLELGDSALYLCASSGGGGEKLFFGSGTQLSVL.

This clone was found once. This CDR3 reads CASSLGRSSYEQYF. Here the CDR3 DNA reads TGCGCCAGCAGCTTGGGGAGGAGCTCCTACGAGCAGTACTTC. The chain employs TRBV5-1 and TRBJ2-7; tentative D call: TRBD2 (5 bases). Germline V lookup: CDR1 SGHRS, CDR2 YFSETQ. The CDR3 has 14 amino acids. V was clipped by 0 bases and J by 0 bases, with 7 bases between them.

CDR3 sequence: CASSLAGRAAGDTQYF. Here the CDR3 DNA reads TGTGCCAGCAGCTTAGCCGGGAGGGCCGCGGGAGATACGCAGTATTTT. The rearrangement uses TRBV7-6 and TRBJ2-3; 8 bases match TRBD2. CDR1 and CDR2 from the germline V gene are SGHVS and FNYEAQ. The CDR3 is 16 amino acids. J lost 5 bases, V lost 0 bases, and 7 bases had no gene match.

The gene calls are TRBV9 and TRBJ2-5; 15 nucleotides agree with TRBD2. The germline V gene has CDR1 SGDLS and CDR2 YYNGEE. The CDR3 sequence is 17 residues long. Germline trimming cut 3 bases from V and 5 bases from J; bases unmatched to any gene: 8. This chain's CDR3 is CASSAPGLAGGRETQYF. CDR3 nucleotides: TGTGCCAGCAGCGCCCCGGGACTAGCGGGAGGTAGGGAGACCCAGTACTTC.

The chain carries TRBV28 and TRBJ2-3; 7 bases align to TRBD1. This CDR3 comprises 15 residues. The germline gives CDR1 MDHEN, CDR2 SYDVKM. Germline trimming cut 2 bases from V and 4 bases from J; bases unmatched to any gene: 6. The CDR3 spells CASSLGGQSSDTQYF. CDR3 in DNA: TGTGCCAGCAGTTTAGGGGGACAGAGCTCAGATACGCAGTATTTT.

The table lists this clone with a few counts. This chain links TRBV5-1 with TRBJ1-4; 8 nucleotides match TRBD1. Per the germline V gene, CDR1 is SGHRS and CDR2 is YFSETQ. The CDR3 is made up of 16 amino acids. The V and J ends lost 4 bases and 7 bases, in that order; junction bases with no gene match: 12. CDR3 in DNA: TGCGCCAGCAGCGGAGCGGGGCAGGGGGCGATTGAAAAACTGTTTTTT. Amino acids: CASSGAGQGAIEKLFF.

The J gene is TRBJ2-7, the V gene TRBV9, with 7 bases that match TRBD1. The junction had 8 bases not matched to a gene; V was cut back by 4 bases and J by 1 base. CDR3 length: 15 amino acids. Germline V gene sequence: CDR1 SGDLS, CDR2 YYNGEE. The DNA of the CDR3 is TGTGCCAGCAGCCCCCAGGGGGTAGGGTCCTACGAGCAGTACTTC. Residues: CASSPQGVGSYEQYF.

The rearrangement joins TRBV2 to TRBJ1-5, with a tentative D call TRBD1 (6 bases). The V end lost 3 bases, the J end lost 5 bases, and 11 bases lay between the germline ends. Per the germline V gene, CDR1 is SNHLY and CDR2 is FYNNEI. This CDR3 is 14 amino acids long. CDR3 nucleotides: TGTGCCAGCAGTGAGAGGCAGGGGTATCAGCCCCAGCATTTT. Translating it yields CASSERQGYQPQHF.

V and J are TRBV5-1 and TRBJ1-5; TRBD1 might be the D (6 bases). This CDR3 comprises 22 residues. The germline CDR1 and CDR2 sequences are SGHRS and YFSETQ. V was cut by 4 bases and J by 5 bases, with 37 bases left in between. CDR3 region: CASSKNRRVIRQGGGKDQPQHF. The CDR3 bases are TGCGCCAGCAGCAAGAATCGTCGGGTTATACGACAAGGGGGGGGGAAAGATCAGCCCCAGCATTTT.